The 18 T cell receptor beta chains presented below share a single source sample, sequenced in a study of cytotoxic CD8 clonotypes in ibrutinib-treated CLL. Sequenced by immunoSEQ multiplex PCR; TCRdb stores in-frame clones only, minus some. Among 20,000 or so clones listed, about 85% were seen once. Sequenced here: PBMCs, sampled before ibrutinib treatment. The receptor source for this set is a human donor with chronic lymphocytic leukemia.

This clone was seen a few times. The chain has TRBV7-6 and TRBJ2-2; 7 bases are a match to TRBD1. Losses at the gene ends were 5 bases for V and 6 bases for J; bases not matched to a gene: 12. The CDR3 sequence is 16 residues long. Germline V lookup: CDR1 SGHVS, CDR2 FNYEAQ. CDR3 residues: CASSPWTGGDAGELFF. In DNA, the CDR3 is TGTGCCAGCAGCCCCTGGACAGGAGGAGACGCCGGGGAGCTGTTTTTT.

The chain has TRBV30 and TRBJ2-7, with D perhaps TRBD1 (7 bases). The CDR3 runs 15 residues. The V end was cut by 6 bases, the J end by 0 bases, with 18 bases between. Germline V gene sequence: CDR1 GTSNPN, CDR2 SVGIG (reference sequence). For the CDR3, the DNA is TGTGCCTGCCACCGGGGGACAGAGGGCTCCTACGAGCAGTACTTC. Its translation is CACHRGTEGSYEQYF.

J is TRBJ2-7 and V is TRBV10-2; the D gene is possibly TRBD1 (6 bases). V lost 0 bases and J lost 3, with 12 bases in between. The CDR3 is 15 residues long. CDR1 is WSHSY and CDR2 is SAAADI in the germline V gene. CDR3 bases: TGCGCCAGCAGTGAGTCGATTCAGGGACACTACGAGCAGTACTTC. Its translation: CASSESIQGHYEQYF.

This clone has a single count. The chain has TRBV30 and TRBJ1-6; 7 positions match TRBD1. Per the germline V gene, CDR1 is GTSNPN and CDR2 is SVGIG (reference sequence). The CDR3 is 15 residues long. The V and J ends lost 7 bases and 7 bases, in that order; junction bases with no gene match: 13. In DNA, the CDR3 is TGTGCCTCAACCGGCTCACAGGGGAGGAATTCACCCCTCCACTTT. Translation: CASTGSQGRNSPLHF.

V is TRBV7-2 and J is TRBJ2-1; 11 nucleotides line up with TRBD2. The germline gives CDR1 SGHTA, CDR2 FQGNSA. The CDR3 spans 18 residues. After removal of 5 bases from V and 8 bases from J, the junction contained 17 bases not matched to a gene. Here the CDR3 DNA reads TGTGCCAGCAGCCACCCGAGAGGGGGACTAGCGGTGTACCATGAGCAGTTCTTC. This translates into CASSHPRGGLAVYHEQFF.

V usage is TRBV18 and J usage is TRBJ2-6, with D maybe TRBD1 (6 bases). Germline lookup yields CDR1 KGHSH and CDR2 LQKENI. CDR3 length: 18 residues. Deletions cut 3 bases from V and 0 bases from J, with 15 bases between. The CDR3: CASSPLGQPSSGANVLTF. CDR3 in DNA: TGTGCCAGCTCACCCCTCGGACAGCCGAGCTCTGGGGCCAACGTCCTGACTTTC.

A few counts support this clone. The genes are TRBV7-2 and TRBJ2-5; D gene unclear. This CDR3 is 11 amino acids long. Per the germline V gene, CDR1 is SGHTA and CDR2 is FQGNSA. Trimming shortened V by 1 base and J by 11 bases, and 8 bases separated the two germline ends. The chain's CDR3 is CASSLEVAQYF. Written as DNA, the CDR3 is TGTGCCAGCAGCTTAGAGGTCGCACAGTACTTC.

This chain connects TRBV29-1 to TRBJ1-4; TRBD1 matches 8 bases. The CDR3 is 14 residues long. The ends lost 8 bases at V and 6 bases at J; junction bases unmatched: 11. CDR1 SQVTM and CDR2 ANQGSEA come from the germline V gene. The CDR3: CSHRCPTGDEKLFF. The CDR3 DNA reads as TGCAGCCACAGGTGCCCGACAGGGGATGAAAAACTGTTTTTT.

V usage is TRBV19 and J usage is TRBJ2-7; possibly TRBD1 for D (6 bases). The CDR3 loop spans 15 amino acids. With 4 bases removed from V and 4 bases from J, the gap between germline ends came to 17 bases. Germline V gives CDR1 LNHDA, CDR2 SQIVND (reference sequence). The CDR3 coding sequence is TGTGCCAGTAGTACCAGACAGGAGTCTGTGTACGAGCAGTACTTC. It is translated as CASSTRQESVYEQYF.

This sequence joins TRBV29-1 and TRBJ2-1, with TRBD1 matching over 7 bases. Germline assignment: CDR1 SQVTM and CDR2 ANQGSEA. This CDR3 is built from 14 residues. The V and J ends lost 1 base and 2 bases, in that order; junction bases with no gene match: 2. The CDR3 nucleotides read TGCAGCGTTGAAGGAGACAGGGCCTACAATGAGCAGTTCTTC. It translates to CSVEGDRAYNEQFF.

The rearrangement uses TRBV4-1 and TRBJ1-2; D remains ambiguous. Trimming cost V 0 bases and J 5 bases, with 7 bases left between them. The CDR3 totals 13 residues. The germline V gene has CDR1 MGHRA and CDR2 YSYEKL. The CDR3 spells CASSQDLSYGYTF. In nucleotides, the CDR3 is TGCGCCAGCAGCCAAGATCTCAGTTATGGCTACACCTTC.

The rearrangement joins TRBV6-5 to TRBJ2-2; 10 nucleotides line up with TRBD1. Trimming at V came to 6 bases and at J to 8 bases, leaving 9 bases not matched to a gene. The germline gives CDR1 MNHEY, CDR2 SVGAGI. The CDR3 runs to 15 residues. CDR3 sequence (DNA): TGTGCCAGCAGGAAGCCGGGACAGGGGTTTGGGGAGCTGTTTTTT. This codes for CASRKPGQGFGELFF.

The rearrangement uses TRBV11-3 and TRBJ2-7; the D is unclear. The CDR3 spans 12 residues. V lost 3 bases to trimming and J lost 7 bases, with 10 bases between them. Germline V CDR1 and CDR2: SGHNT, YENEEA. The CDR3 here is CASSFGLGEQYF. The CDR3 DNA sequence: TGTGCCAGCAGCTTTGGTTTAGGGGAGCAGTACTTC.

This chain uses TRBV28 with TRBJ2-1; 12 bases match TRBD2. The germline CDR1 and CDR2 sequences are MDHEN and SYDVKM. With 5 bases clipped from V and 13 bases from J, the junction kept 9 bases outside the gene matches. The CDR3 extends over 14 amino acids. CDR3: CASSPPASGGAQFF. In DNA, the CDR3 is TGTGCCAGCAGTCCTCCGGCTAGCGGGGGGGCCCAGTTCTTC.

This clone was seen only a few times. V is TRBV4-2 and J is TRBJ1-4; no clear D. Per the germline V gene, CDR1 is LGHNA and CDR2 is YNFKEQ. Trimming cost V 1 base and J 3 bases, with 9 bases left between them. The CDR3 extends over 15 amino acids. The CDR3, as DNA: TGTGCCAGCAGCCAAGCTCGAGGGTCTAATGAAAAACTGTTTTTT. This encodes CASSQARGSNEKLFF.

The chain is built from TRBV9 and TRBJ2-7; perhaps TRBD2 as D (5 bases). The CDR3 sequence is 15 residues long. The V end lost 3 bases, the J end lost 0 bases, and 13 bases lay between the germline ends. The germline V gene encodes CDR1 SGDLS and CDR2 YYNGEE. CDR3 DNA sequence: TGTGCCAGCAGCGCGGGCGGGCTAAGCTCCTACGAGCAGTACTTC. Translated: CASSAGGLSSYEQYF.

The chain employs TRBV6-6 and TRBJ1-4, with D maybe TRBD1 (6 bases). Germline CDR1 MNHNY, CDR2 SVGAGI (reference sequence). The V and J ends lost 2 bases and 3 bases respectively, with 13 bases between them. The CDR3 runs to 16 residues. CDR3: CASSYGGQQPNEKLFF. The CDR3 nucleotides are TGTGCCAGCAGTTACGGAGGACAGCAGCCTAATGAAAAACTGTTTTTT.

The V gene is TRBV27, the J gene TRBJ1-1; D may be TRBD1 (5 bases). V lost 1 base and J lost 6, with 15 bases in between. The CDR3 runs to 15 residues. CDR1 is MNHEY, CDR2 SMNVEV, per germline (reference sequence). The CDR3 loop is CASSLFGTGDAEAFF. Written as DNA, the CDR3 is TGTGCCAGCAGTTTATTTGGGACGGGGGACGCTGAAGCTTTCTTT.